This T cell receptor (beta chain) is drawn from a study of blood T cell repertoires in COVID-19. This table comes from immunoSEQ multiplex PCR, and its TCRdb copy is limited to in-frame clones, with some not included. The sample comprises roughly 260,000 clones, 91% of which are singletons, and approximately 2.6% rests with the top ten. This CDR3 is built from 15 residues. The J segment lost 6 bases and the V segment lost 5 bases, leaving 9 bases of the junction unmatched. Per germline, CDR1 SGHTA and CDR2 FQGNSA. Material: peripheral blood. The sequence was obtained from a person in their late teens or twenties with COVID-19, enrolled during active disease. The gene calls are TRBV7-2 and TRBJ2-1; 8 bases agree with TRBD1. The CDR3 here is CASSIRTGSRNEQFF. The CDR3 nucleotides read TGTGCCAGCAGCATCAGGACAGGGAGTCGCAATGAGCAGTTCTTC.